This T cell receptor beta chain was identified in a study of CD8+ T cells in alopecia areata. The germline gives CDR1 SQVTM, CDR2 ANQGSEA. CDR3 length: 14 residues. Trimming shortened V by 4 bases and J by 2 bases, and 14 bases separated the two germline ends. Reverse transcribed after extraction, RNA yielded cDNA as the sequencing template. Sequencing was performed with immunoSEQ multiplex PCR; in TCRdb, only in-frame clones are kept and a portion is missing. The data show 110,000 to 150,000 clones, under 60% seen once. The sequencing used CD4+ T cells sorted from blood, collected at week 0. The rearrangement uses TRBV29-1 and TRBJ1-2, with a possible D match to TRBD1 (5 bases). This TCR was recovered from a human donor with alopecia areata. This chain's CDR3 is CSVAVGAGNYGYTF. In DNA form, the CDR3 reads TGCAGCGTTGCAGTAGGGGCGGGGAACTATGGCTACACCTTC.